This T cell receptor beta chain was profiled in a study of blood T cell repertoires in COVID-19. Study details: The United States, Italy and Spain provided the acute and convalescent COVID-19 samples.

This clone was counted only a few times. Source study methods: How many nucleated cells were present was estimated from reference gene primer amplification. Clones were read by immunoSEQ multiplex PCR, and TCRdb kept only the in-frame ones, dropping some. V, J and clone size reflect that table, while D and trimming were determined from the DNA. This repertoire shows around 150,000 clones, roughly 90% found once; its top ten account for approximately 6.6%. Recovery meant two consecutive negative NP/OP PCR tests, professional clearance, or resolved symptoms. The CDR3 length is 15 residues. Germline trimming cut 5 bases from V and 6 bases from J; bases unmatched to any gene: 12. Germline loops: CDR1 SGHTA, CDR2 FQGNSA.

This clonotype was sampled from a woman in her forties or fifties who had recovered from COVID-19. V and J are TRBV7-2 and TRBJ1-1; 7 nucleotides agree with TRBD1. The sequenced sample was PBMCs or T cells enriched from blood (not recorded which). CDR3 residues: CASSLTGDGTAEAFF. In nucleotides, the CDR3 is TGTGCCAGCAGCCTAACAGGGGACGGGACCGCTGAAGCTTTCTTT.